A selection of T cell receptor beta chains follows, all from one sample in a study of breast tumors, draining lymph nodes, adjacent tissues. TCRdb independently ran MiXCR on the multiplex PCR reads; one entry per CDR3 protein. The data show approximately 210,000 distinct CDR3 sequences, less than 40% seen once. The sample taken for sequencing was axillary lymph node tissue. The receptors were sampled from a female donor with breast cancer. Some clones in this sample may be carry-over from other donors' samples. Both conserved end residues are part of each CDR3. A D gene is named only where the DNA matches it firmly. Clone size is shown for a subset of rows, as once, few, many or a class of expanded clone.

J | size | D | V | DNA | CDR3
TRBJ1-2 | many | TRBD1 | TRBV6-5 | TGTGCCAGCAGTTACCAGGGGGCTAGCTACACCTTC | CASSYQGASYTF
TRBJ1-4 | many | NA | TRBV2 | TGTGCCAGCAGACTTAGGGAAAAACTGTTTTTT | CASRLREKLFF
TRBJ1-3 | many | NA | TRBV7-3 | TGTGCCAGCAGCTTACCGACGACTAACTCTGGAAACACCATATATTTT | CASSLPTTNSGNTIYF
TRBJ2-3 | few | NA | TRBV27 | TGTGCCAGCAGTCCATCGGGCACAGGGTCAGATACGCAGTATTTT | CASSPSGTGSDTQYF
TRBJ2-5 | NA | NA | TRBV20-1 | TGCAGTGCTAGAGACCCGACCGCCCTGGCGGGTGGCGAGACCCAGTACTTC | CSARDPTALAGGETQYF
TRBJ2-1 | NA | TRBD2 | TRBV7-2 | TGTGCCAGCAGCTTAGCGGGACTAGCGGGAGGATCTAATGAGCAGTTCTTC | CASSLAGLAGGSNEQFF
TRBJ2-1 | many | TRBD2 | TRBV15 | TGTGCCACCAGCAGAGGCGGGCGGGGGGTTTACAATGAGCAGTTCTTC | CATSRGGRGVYNEQFF
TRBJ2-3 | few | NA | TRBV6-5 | TGTGCCAGCAGTCACTCGCCGGGAGCTGGAACAGATACGCAGTATTTT | CASSHSPGAGTDTQYF
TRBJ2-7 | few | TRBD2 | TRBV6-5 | TGTGCCAGCAGTCGGGAGGGACGGGGGGGAGACGAGCAGTACTTC | CASSREGRGGDEQYF
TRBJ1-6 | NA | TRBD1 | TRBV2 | TGTGCCAGCAGCCAAGATCCAGGGGGTATGTTGGCCCTCCACTTT | CASSQDPGGMLALHF
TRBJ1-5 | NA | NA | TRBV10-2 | TGCGCCAGCAGCCCCGGGAGGGGCCCTCAGCCCCAGCATTTT | CASSPGRGPQPQHF
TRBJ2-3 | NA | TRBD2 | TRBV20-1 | TGCAGTGCTGGACTAGCGGGAGGTGTCACAGATACGCAGTATTTT | CSAGLAGGVTDTQYF
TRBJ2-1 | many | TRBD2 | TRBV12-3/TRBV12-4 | TGTGCCAGCAGGACTAGCGAAGCAGAGCGCCATGAGCAGTTCTTC | CASRTSEAERHEQFF
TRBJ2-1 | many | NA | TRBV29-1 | TGCAGCGTTGGGAGCGGACTCTACAATGAGCAGTTCTTC | CSVGSGLYNEQFF
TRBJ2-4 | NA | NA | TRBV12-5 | TGTGCCAGCAGTGGAGCCAAAAACATTCAGTACTTC | CASSGAKNIQYF
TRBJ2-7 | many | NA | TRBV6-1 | TGTGCCAGCCATACGGGACTTGGATACGAGCAGTACTTC | CASHTGLGYEQYF
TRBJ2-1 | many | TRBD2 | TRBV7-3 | TGTGCCAGCAGCTTAGCGGGGGGGCAAAATGAGCAGTTCTTC | CASSLAGGQNEQFF
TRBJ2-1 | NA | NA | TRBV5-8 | TGTGCCAGCAGCTTGAGTTTTTCAGGGACTGGCGGAAGGAGGGAGCAGTTCTTC | CASSLSFSGTGGRREQFF
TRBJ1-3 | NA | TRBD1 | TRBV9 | TGTGCCAGCAGCCCCCGGGACAGGGTCGGAAACACCATATATTTT | CASSPRDRVGNTIYF
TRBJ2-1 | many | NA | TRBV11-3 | TGTGCCAGCCGGTTGAGGACCACCTACGGTGAGCAGTTCTTC | CASRLRTTYGEQFF
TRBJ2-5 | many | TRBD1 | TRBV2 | TGTGCAAGACAGGGAGAGACCCAGTACTTC | CARQGETQYF
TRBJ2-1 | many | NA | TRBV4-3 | TGCGCCAGCAGCCAAGATATCACAGGGTGGCATGAGCAGTTCTTC | CASSQDITGWHEQFF
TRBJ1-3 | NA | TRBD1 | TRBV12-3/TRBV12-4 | TGTGCCAGCAGTTTCGCTGGCGGGACAGGGTATGGAAACACCATATATTTT | CASSFAGGTGYGNTIYF
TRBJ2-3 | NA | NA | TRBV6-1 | TGTGCCAGCAGTGACAATCTAGCGAGAAAACGCACAGATACGCAGTATTTT | CASSDNLARKRTDTQYF
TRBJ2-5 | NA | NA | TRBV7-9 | TGTGCCAGCAGCTTTGGGTGGGCAGCCCAAGAGACCCAGTACTTC | CASSFGWAAQETQYF
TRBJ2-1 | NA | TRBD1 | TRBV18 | TGTGCCAGCTCACGAAGGGCGGGACAGGGAAACAATGAGCAGTTCTTC | CASSRRAGQGNNEQFF
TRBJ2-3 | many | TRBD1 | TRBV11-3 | TGTGCCAGCAGCTCCGGGACAGGGCCAGATACGCAGTATTTT | CASSSGTGPDTQYF
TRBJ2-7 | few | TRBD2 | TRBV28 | TGTGCCACCACGGGGACTAGCGGGAGGGCGATATCTTACGAGCAGTACTTC | CATTGTSGRAISYEQYF
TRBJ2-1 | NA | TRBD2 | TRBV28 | TGTGCCAGCAGTTCCGTAGCGGGAGTCTACAATGAGCAGTTCTTC | CASSSVAGVYNEQFF
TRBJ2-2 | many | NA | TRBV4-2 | TGTGCCAGCAGCCAAGTTTTCGGCGGGGAGCTGTTTTTT | CASSQVFGGELFF
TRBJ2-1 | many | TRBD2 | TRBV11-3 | TGTGCCAGCAGTAGGACTAGCGGGGGTCTCAATGAGCAGTTCTTC | CASSRTSGGLNEQFF
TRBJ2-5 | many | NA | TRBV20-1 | TGCAGTGCTAGCTCGAGGGAGACCCAGTCCTTC | CSASSRETQSF
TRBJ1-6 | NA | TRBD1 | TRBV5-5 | TGTGCCAGCAGCACCACTAGCGGGGGACAGTCACCCCTCCACTTT | CASSTTSGGQSPLHF